Below are 8 T cell receptor beta chains sequenced from a single sample in a study of blood T cell repertoires in COVID-19. The protocol was immunoSEQ multiplex PCR, while the TCRdb copy is restricted to in-frame clones and leaves out a portion. The profile shows over 200,000 clones, around 83% of them singletons. What was sequenced was peripheral blood. Receptors originate from a man older than 75 with acute or convalescent COVID-19.

The chain uses TRBV2 and TRBJ2-4; D ambiguous. The V gene lost 0 bases and the J gene lost 6 bases, with 9 bases spanning the gap. CDR1 and CDR2 (germline): SNHLY, FYNNEI. The CDR3 has 14 residues. CDR3 residues: CASSEAEAINIQYF. The CDR3 DNA is TGTGCCAGCAGTGAAGCCGAGGCTATAAACATTCAGTACTTC.

This clone was observed a handful of times. The chain links TRBV4-2 to TRBJ2-3, with D tentatively TRBD2 (7 bases). Between the trimmed V and J ends, which lost 3 bases and 2 bases, there was a span of 12 bases. This CDR3 is 15 amino acids long. Looked up from germline, CDR1 is LGHNA and CDR2 is YNFKEQ. The CDR3 DNA follows: TGTGCCAGCAGCCATGAGGGGGGGAACACAGATACGCAGTATTTT. It codes for CASSHEGGNTDTQYF.

The chain employs TRBV28 and TRBJ2-7, with D perhaps TRBD1 (6 bases). This CDR3 comprises 14 residues. Trimming took off 3 bases at V and 1 base at J, with 10 bases between the two ends. Germline CDR1 reads MDHEN; CDR2 reads SYDVKM. CDR3 coding DNA: TGTGCCAGCAGTTTTTTAGGGGGTTCCTACGAGCAGTACTTC. Its protein is CASSFLGGSYEQYF. Full variable domain (remainder filled in from reference TRBV28 and TRBJ2-7): DVKVTQSSRYLVKRTGEKVFLECVQDMDHENMFWYRQDPGLGLRLIYFSYDVKMKEKGDIPEGYSVSREKKERFSLILESASTNQTSMYLCASSFLGGSYEQYFGPGTRLTVT.

The rearrangement links TRBV6-5 to TRBJ2-5; the D is unclear. V was clipped by 0 bases and J by 1 base, with 3 bases between them. The CDR3 spans 13 residues. Germline lookup yields CDR1 MNHEY and CDR2 SVGAGI. The CDR3 nucleotides read TGTGCCAGCAGTTACTCGGCCCAAGAGACCCAGTACTTC. It is translated as CASSYSAQETQYF.

The chain couples TRBV11-2 to TRBJ2-1, with TRBD2 matching 11 bases. CDR3 length: 15 residues. The germline V gene encodes CDR1 SGHAT and CDR2 FQNNGV. The J segment lost 3 bases and the V segment lost 4 bases, leaving 2 bases of the junction unmatched. The CDR3 sequence: CASSSGLADYNEQFF. The DNA for the CDR3 is TGTGCCAGCAGCTCGGGACTAGCGGACTACAATGAGCAGTTCTTC.

The genes are TRBV6-5 and TRBJ2-3; 8 bases match TRBD2. With 2 bases clipped from V and 0 bases from J, the junction kept 4 bases outside the gene matches. The germline V gene has CDR1 MNHEY and CDR2 SVGAGI. This CDR3 is built from 16 residues. CDR3 bases: TGTGCCAGCAGTTACAGGGGACTAGATAGCACAGATACGCAGTATTTT. It is translated as CASSYRGLDSTDTQYF.

This chain uses TRBV24-1 with TRBJ2-5, with D possibly TRBD1 on 6 matching bases. CDR1 and CDR2 (germline): KGHDR, SFDVKD. This CDR3 region has 18 residues. The V and J ends lost 4 bases and 5 bases respectively, with 25 bases between them. In DNA form, the CDR3 reads TGTGCCACCAGTGACTCCTACACGAGGGGGACCCCACGCGAGACCCAGTACTTC. This translates into CATSDSYTRGTPRETQYF.

This sequence joins TRBV19 and TRBJ2-1; TRBD2 aligns across 11 bases. The CDR3 extends over 17 amino acids. Trimming at V came to 4 bases and at J to 3 bases, leaving 8 bases not matched to a gene. The germline CDR1 and CDR2 sequences are LNHDA and SQIVND (reference sequence). For the CDR3, the DNA is TGTGCCAGTAGTACCCAACGACTAGCGGGACACTACAATGAGCAGTTCTTC. Protein sequence: CASSTQRLAGHYNEQFF. The whole variable domain, filled in from reference TRBV19 and TRBJ2-1, reads DGGITQSPKYLFRKEGQNVTLSCEQNLNHDAMYWYRQDPGQGLRLIYYSQIVNDFQKGDIAEGYSVSREKKESFPLTVTSAQKNPTAFYLCASSTQRLAGHYNEQFFGPGTRLTVL.